The 10 T cell receptor beta chains presented below share a single source sample, sequenced in a study of blood T cell repertoires in COVID-19. Profiling relied on immunoSEQ multiplex PCR, and the TCRdb table lists in-frame clones only, not all of them. This sample has around 150,000 clones, with around 81% found just once. The sequenced material came from peripheral blood. The source of these receptors is a woman aged 50 to 60 with acute or convalescent COVID-19.

The rearrangement uses TRBV4-3 and TRBJ1-2; D is perhaps TRBD1 (6 bases). Trimming took 0 bases from V and 7 from J, leaving 12 bases between them. The CDR3 sequence is 14 residues long. Germline V CDR1 and CDR2: LGHNA, YSLEER. The CDR3: CASSQDIQGVGYTF. The CDR3 nucleotides read TGCGCCAGCAGCCAAGATATACAGGGTGTTGGCTACACCTTC.

The genes are TRBV5-4 and TRBJ1-2; D is unclear. The CDR3 totals 12 residues. Trimming left V 5 bases short and J 5 bases short, with 10 bases between. Germline V CDR1 and CDR2: SGHNT, YYREEE (reference sequence). The CDR3: CASRLREYGYTF. In nucleotides, the CDR3 is TGTGCCAGCAGGTTACGGGAATATGGCTACACCTTC.

The rearrangement links TRBV5-1 to TRBJ2-3; 12 nucleotides align to TRBD2. Unmatched junction bases numbered 7, after V lost 5 bases and J lost 6 bases. CDR1 and CDR2 (germline): SGHRS, YFSETQ. CDR3 length equals 15 residues. The CDR3 DNA reads as TGCGCCAGCAGGACTAGCGGGGGATTGGAGGATACGCAGTATTTT. It encodes CASRTSGGLEDTQYF.

The chain recombines TRBV5-1 with TRBJ1-1, with 8 bases that match TRBD1. The CDR3 contains 15 residues. V was pared by 3 bases and J by 3 bases, with 7 bases of the junction left unmatched. The germline CDR1 and CDR2 sequences are SGHRS and YFSETQ. The DNA of the CDR3 is TGCGCCAGCAGCTCAAGAGACAGGGGACACACTGAAGCTTTCTTT. Encoded protein: CASSSRDRGHTEAFF. The full variable domain, in which reference TRBV5-1 and TRBJ1-1 provide the parts outside the CDR3, is KAGVTQTPRYLIKTRGQQVTLSCSPISGHRSVSWYQQTPGQGLQFLFEYFSETQRNKGNFPGRFSGRQFSNSRSEMNVSTLELGDSALYLCASSSRDRGHTEAFFGQGTRLTVV.

The gene calls are TRBV6-5 and TRBJ1-2, with D possibly matching TRBD1 (6 bases). The germline gives CDR1 MNHEY, CDR2 SVGAGI. This CDR3 comprises 12 residues. Deletions cut 7 bases from V and 8 bases from J, with 14 bases between. The CDR3 spells CASTLTGGGYTF. The CDR3 DNA reads as TGTGCCAGCACCCTGACAGGTGGAGGCTACACCTTC.

J is TRBJ2-1 and V is TRBV4-2; TRBD2 aligns across 11 bases. J gave up 0 bases and V 4 bases, and 8 bases lay outside the gene matches. This CDR3 is 18 amino acids long. Germline CDR1 reads LGHNA; CDR2 reads YNFKEQ. The CDR3 spells CASSRTGLAASSYNEQFF. The CDR3 DNA reads TGTGCCAGCAGCCGGACGGGACTAGCGGCGAGCTCCTACAATGAGCAGTTCTTC.

The V and J genes are TRBV28 and TRBJ1-2, with a tentative D call TRBD1 (5 bases). Trimming removed 3 bases at V and 6 bases at J, with 11 bases between. Germline assignment: CDR1 MDHEN and CDR2 SYDVKM. CDR3 length equals 13 residues. In nucleotides, the CDR3 is TGTGCCAGCAGTTTCCCAGGGTTCAATGGCTACACCTTC. Amino acids: CASSFPGFNGYTF.

The rearrangement joins TRBV7-2 to TRBJ2-5; 8 positions agree with TRBD2. Unmatched junction bases numbered 5, after V lost 3 bases and J lost 5 bases. Germline CDR1 SGHTA, CDR2 FQGNSA. CDR3 length: 14 amino acids. Written as DNA, the CDR3 is TGTGCCAGCAGCTTCCATAGCGGGGAGGAGACCCAGTACTTC. Amino acids: CASSFHSGEETQYF. Full variable domain (missing parts from reference TRBV7-2 and TRBJ2-5): GAGVSQSPSNKVTEKGKDVELRCDPISGHTALYWYRQSLGQGLEFLIYFQGNSAPDKSGLPSDRFSAERTGGSVSTLTIQRTQQEDSAVYLCASSFHSGEETQYFGPGTRLLVL.

This clone has only a few counts. The chain is built from TRBV2 and TRBJ1-1, with 7 positions matching TRBD1. Germline trimming cut 7 bases from V and 3 bases from J; bases unmatched to any gene: 5. The CDR3 contains 13 residues. The germline gives CDR1 SNHLY, CDR2 FYNNEI. As DNA, the CDR3 is TGTGCCAGCAAAGGAGGGGGCTACACTGAAGCTTTCTTT. Translation: CASKGGGYTEAFF.

A single count supports this clone. V gene TRBV6-6 combines with J gene TRBJ2-7; D is perhaps TRBD1 (7 bases). V lost 7 bases to trimming and J lost 0 bases, with 22 bases between them. CDR1 is MNHNY and CDR2 is SVGAGI in the germline V gene (reference sequence). This CDR3 region has 17 residues. CDR3 loop: CASTRGPVQGGSYEQYF. The CDR3 DNA is TGTGCCAGCACTCGAGGGCCGGTTCAGGGGGGCTCCTACGAGCAGTACTTC.